This T cell receptor (beta chain) emerged from a study (dated by TCRdb to between 2015 and 2017). Describing the broader study: Whether tumor-infiltrating Tregs in breast cancer are recruited from blood Tregs or converted in situ from other CD4+ T cell subsets was tested.

Points on this clonotype: What this receptor recognizes is not known. Possible read error: a much larger clone is one base away.

To purify naive CD4+ T cells, the Miltenyi Naive CD4+ T Cell Isolation kit was used, and CD25 microbeads served to deplete Tregs. Tregs, naive and memory CD4+ T cells from tumor, blood and ipsilateral draining lymph nodes of five or six breast cancer patients underwent full-length TCR alpha and beta sequencing. Ficoll density gradient centrifugation was used to isolate mononuclear cells from either lymph nodes or about 49 ml of peripheral blood. Sorted cell populations were confirmed by FACS to exceed 90% purity. Taken from cysteine to phenylalanine, the CDR3 has 14 residues. Kept here is only the CDR3 DNA, which spans 42 bases and is read in frame from base 1. The germline V gene sets CDR1 to SGHRS and CDR2 to YFSETQ. Full-length TCR variable regions were amplified by 5' RACE PCR with constant-region reverse primers, followed by semi-nested PCR with Nested Universal Primer A. Using the ReliaPrep RNA Cell Miniprep System, total RNA was extracted, and the SMARTer RACE 5'/3' Kit was then used to reverse transcribe the RNA into 5'RACE-ready cDNA. Full-length TCR alpha and beta libraries were barcoded with multiplex adaptors and sequenced on an Illumina MiSeq. On the authors' methods: For each of nine subset-tissue groups, sequencing data from the five patients were combined, and the groups were compared by unsupervised clustering of TCR gene usage. The Morisita-Horn index, with shared sequences weighted by their contribution to each repertoire, was used to calculate repertoire similarity. Clones were called with MiXCR by TCRdb after fastp trimmed the public reads at Q25, and only in-frame beta chains were retained. Each CDR3 protein gets just one entry, which takes the most common genes and DNA from the rows behind it. The V and J calls were not made by the authors but by TCRdb's processing. Across this sample there are fewer than 60,000 distinct CDR3 sequences, with more than 25% seen only once. The ten largest make up roughly 2% of the sample.

The study at large found these results: Tumor memory CD4+ T cell TCR gene usage was found to cluster with blood and lymph node memory CD4+ cells and with lymph node naive CD4+ cells. Tumor-infiltrating Treg TCR alpha and beta sequences overlapped most with tumor naive CD4+ T cells, then with blood naive CD4+ T cells. The larger-cohort validation was restricted to a single TCR beta V-J rearrangement rather than whole repertoires.

Rearrangement joined TRBV5-1 to TRBJ1-5, and possibly TRBD1, on 5 matching bases. Source material: naive CD4+ T cells sorted from blood. The cell subset or site label of this sample denotes: naive CD4+ T cells, CD4+CD45RA+CD25-. This TCR was sampled from a female donor with breast cancer. The CDR3 in this case is CTSSLAGTNQPQHF. The bases read TGCACCAGCAGCTTGGCCGGGACGAATCAGCCCCAGCATTTT. Full variable domain (CDR3 extended with the reference TRBV5-1 and TRBJ1-5 proteins): KAGVTQTPRYLIKTRGQQVTLSCSPISGHRSVSWYQQTPGQGLQFLFEYFSETQRNKGNFPGRFSGRQFSNSRSEMNVSTLELGDSALYLCTSSLAGTNQPQHFGDGTRLSIL.